This is a list of T cell receptor beta chains from one sample in a study of T cell changes during pregnancy in multiple sclerosis. Only in-frame clones appear in the TCRdb table, and some are missing; sequencing was by immunoSEQ multiplex PCR. The top ten clones hold roughly 3.9% of a sample with tens of thousands of clones, roughly 90% of them seen once. Sample: peripheral blood, taken after pregnancy. These receptors were obtained from a female donor in good health, enrolled as a control in a pregnancy study. CDR3s include the opening cysteine and the closing phenylalanine or tryptophan. The D gene is left open where the match is weak. A row's size may be missing; if present it is once, few, many or a size class.

CDR3,DNA,size,J,V,D
CASSFRTGGGQETQYF,TGTGCCAGCAGCTTCCGGACAGGAGGAGGGCAAGAGACCCAGTACTTC,NA,TRBJ2-5,TRBV21-1,NA
CATTREGYEQYF,TGTGCCACCACTAGGGAGGGCTACGAGCAGTACTTC,NA,TRBJ2-7,TRBV28,TRBD2
CASSQVGVPTEAFF,TGTGCCAGCAGCCAAGTCGGGGTGCCCACTGAAGCTTTCTTT,NA,TRBJ1-1,TRBV14,NA
CASKGGTAKNIQYF,TGTGCCAGCAAGGGCGGGACAGCCAAAAACATTCAGTACTTC,NA,TRBJ2-4,TRBV27,NA
CASSSTGGGEQYF,TGTGCCAGCAGCTCGACGGGGGGAGGCGAGCAGTACTTC,NA,TRBJ2-7,TRBV11-2,TRBD2
CASSETFQDSGNTIYF,TGTGCCAGCAGTGAAACGTTCCAGGACTCTGGAAACACCATATATTTT,once,TRBJ1-3,TRBV2,NA
CASSQRGETQYF,TGTGCCAGCAGTCAAAGGGGAGAGACCCAGTACTTC,once,TRBJ2-5,TRBV28,NA
CASSLPGQGFYEQYF,TGTGCCAGCAGCTTGCCGGGACAGGGCTTCTACGAGCAGTACTTC,NA,TRBJ2-7,TRBV5-8,TRBD1
CSVEETGGYSGNTIYF,TGCAGCGTTGAAGAGACAGGGGGTTACTCTGGAAACACCATATATTTT,NA,TRBJ1-3,TRBV29-1,TRBD1
CASSPRLAGGAGELFF,TGTGCCAGCAGCCCAAGACTAGCGGGAGGAGCCGGGGAGCTGTTTTTT,NA,TRBJ2-2,TRBV7-3,TRBD2
CSAISETQYF,TGCAGTGCTATATCAGAGACCCAGTACTTC,NA,TRBJ2-5,TRBV20-1,NA
CASSLEGRRQPQHF,TGTGCCAGCTCACTGGAGGGCCGGAGACAGCCCCAGCATTTT,NA,TRBJ1-5,TRBV18,NA
CASSVRLGNYGYTF,TGTGCCAGCAGCGTACGGCTCGGGAACTATGGCTACACCTTC,NA,TRBJ1-2,TRBV9,NA
CAATGLENTEAFF,TGTGCCGCGACAGGACTGGAAAACACTGAAGCTTTCTTT,NA,TRBJ1-1,TRBV7-9,NA
CASSLDRDHYTF,TGTGCCAGCAGCTTGGACAGGGATCACTACACCTTC,NA,TRBJ1-2,TRBV5-6,NA
CASSQTGYSSGNTIYF,TGCGCCAGCAGCCAAACGGGATATAGCTCTGGAAACACCATATATTTT,NA,TRBJ1-3,TRBV4-1,NA
CSAAGNQPQHF,TGCAGTGCTGCAGGGAATCAGCCCCAGCATTTT,NA,TRBJ1-5,TRBV20-1,NA
CASSLVLSLAAYGYTF,TGTGCCAGCAGCTTAGTTCTCTCATTGGCTGCCTATGGCTACACCTTC,NA,TRBJ1-2,TRBV7-9,NA
CASSSPSAGSYNEQFF,TGTGCCAGCAGTTCCCCCTCGGCAGGGTCATACAATGAGCAGTTCTTC,NA,TRBJ2-1,TRBV28,NA
CASSQLRLPMDEQFF,TGCGCCAGCAGCCAACTGAGACTCCCCATGGATGAGCAGTTCTTC,NA,TRBJ2-1,TRBV4-3,NA
CASSLGSSRGHPVEKLFF,TGCGCCAGCAGCTTGGGATCTAGTCGGGGACATCCCGTTGAAAAACTGTTTTTT,NA,TRBJ1-4,TRBV5-1,NA
CASSYSTEQYF,TGTGCCAGCAGTTACTCGACTGAGCAGTACTTC,NA,TRBJ2-7,TRBV6-6,NA
CASSSQGGEAFF,TGTGCCAGCAGTTCCCAGGGAGGTGAAGCTTTCTTT,NA,TRBJ1-1,TRBV6-1,NA
CASSWEMSEQFF,TGCGCCAGCAGCTGGGAGATGTCTGAGCAGTTCTTC,NA,TRBJ2-1,TRBV5-1,NA
CASSPREGGELFF,TGTGCCAGCAGCCCCCGTGAGGGCGGGGAGCTGTTTTTT,NA,TRBJ2-2,TRBV5-4,NA
CASRRASGMDEQFF,TGCGCCAGCAGGCGGGCTAGCGGGATGGATGAGCAGTTCTTC,NA,TRBJ2-1,TRBV5-1,TRBD2
CASSKDTYEQYF,TGTGCCAGCAGCAAAGACACCTACGAGCAGTACTTC,many,TRBJ2-7,TRBV21-1,NA
CASRSSGSYEQYF,TGTGCCAGCAGGAGTTCGGGGTCCTACGAGCAGTACTTC,NA,TRBJ2-7,TRBV6-1,NA
CATGSGAGNTIYF,TGTGCCACGGGGTCAGGGGCTGGAAACACCATATATTTT,NA,TRBJ1-3,TRBV6-1,NA
CATSAPGQGTYNEQFF,TGTGCCACCAGCGCCCCGGGACAGGGGACTTACAATGAGCAGTTCTTC,NA,TRBJ2-1,TRBV15,TRBD1
CSVTSGVTYEQYF,TGCAGCGTTACTAGCGGGGTTACCTACGAGCAGTACTTC,NA,TRBJ2-7,TRBV29-1,TRBD2
CASSQVAGTGDKPQHF,TGCGCCAGCAGCCAAGTAGCAGGGACAGGGGATAAGCCCCAGCATTTT,NA,TRBJ1-5,TRBV4-1,TRBD1
CASSLTLSNLQFF,TGTGCCAGCAGCTTAACGTTGTCTAACTTGCAGTTCTTC,NA,TRBJ2-1,TRBV7-3,NA
CSILGGEQFF,TGCAGCATCCTTGGCGGTGAGCAGTTCTTC,NA,TRBJ2-1,TRBV20-1,NA
CASSLDRGPYEQYF,TGCGCCAGCAGCTTGGACAGGGGCCCCTACGAGCAGTACTTC,once,TRBJ2-7,TRBV5-1,TRBD1
CASSREREQYF,TGTGCCAGCAGTCGAGAACGCGAGCAGTACTTC,NA,TRBJ2-7,TRBV28,NA
CASSLVAGRTEAFF,TGTGCCAGCAGCTTAGTAGCGGGGAGGACTGAAGCTTTCTTT,NA,TRBJ1-1,TRBV11-2,NA
CATSVADEQFF,TGTGCCACCTCAGTGGCGGATGAGCAGTTCTTC,NA,TRBJ2-1,TRBV15,NA
CASSRTGALIADTQYF,TGTGCCAGCAGCCGAACAGGGGCCCTCATAGCAGATACGCAGTATTTT,NA,TRBJ2-3,TRBV11-2,TRBD1
CASSTPKARSGNTIYF,TGTGCCAGCAGCACCCCCAAAGCCAGGTCTGGAAACACCATATATTTT,NA,TRBJ1-3,TRBV21-1,NA
CASSFRGAPNEQFF,TGTGCCAGCAGTTTTAGGGGCGCTCCTAATGAGCAGTTCTTC,NA,TRBJ2-1,TRBV27,NA
CSAGPGFGNTIYF,TGCAGCGCTGGACCGGGGTTTGGAAACACCATATATTTT,NA,TRBJ1-3,TRBV29-1,NA
CASSIGTENTEAFF,TGTGCCAGTAGTATCGGTACAGAGAACACTGAAGCTTTCTTT,NA,TRBJ1-1,TRBV19,NA
CATQDRGSEKLFF,TGTGCCACTCAGGACAGGGGGAGTGAAAAACTGTTTTTT,NA,TRBJ1-4,TRBV6-4,TRBD1
CASSERDRDTGELFF,TGTGCCAGCAGTGAACGGGACAGGGACACCGGGGAGCTGTTTTTT,few,TRBJ2-2,TRBV25-1,TRBD1
CSVGGLAGNNEQFF,TGCAGCGTGGGGGGGCTAGCGGGGAACAATGAGCAGTTCTTC,NA,TRBJ2-1,TRBV29-1,TRBD2
CASSLEVNTEAFF,TGTGCCAGCAGTTTAGAGGTTAACACTGAAGCTTTCTTT,NA,TRBJ1-1,TRBV28,NA
CAWSVLEYQETQYF,TGTGCCTGGAGTGTACTCGAGTACCAAGAGACCCAGTACTTC,NA,TRBJ2-5,TRBV30,NA
CASSLIGLAGGDHEQYF,TGTGCCAGCAGTTTAATAGGACTAGCGGGAGGTGACCACGAGCAGTACTTC,NA,TRBJ2-7,TRBV27,TRBD2
CASRTTYRVTDTQYF,TGTGCCAGCAGGACGACCTACAGGGTAACAGATACGCAGTATTTT,NA,TRBJ2-3,TRBV28,NA
CASRYRDRGNQPQHF,TGTGCCAGCAGATACCGGGACAGGGGGAATCAGCCCCAGCATTTT,few,TRBJ1-5,TRBV2,TRBD1
CASSGEEAGAYTDTQYF,TGTGCCAGCAGTGGAGAGGAAGCGGGGGCCTACACAGATACGCAGTATTTT,NA,TRBJ2-3,TRBV6-1,TRBD2
CASSSPTPGRLGAFF,TGTGCCAGCAGTTCCCCGACCCCTGGGAGGCTTGGAGCTTTCTTT,NA,TRBJ1-1,TRBV28,NA